This T cell receptor beta chain was recorded in a study of T cell responses to AZD1222 COVID-19 vaccine. Germline V CDR1 and CDR2: KGHDR, SFDVKD. Deletions cut 2 bases from V and 0 bases from J, with 13 bases between. The CDR3 runs to 17 residues. This clone was recorded a few times. Data came from immunoSEQ multiplex PCR; TCRdb stores just in-frame clones and leaves some out. Among under 130,000 clones listed, around nine tenths were seen once. The receptor was isolated from an adult in good health. This specimen consisted of peripheral blood, obtained on day 0 of AZD1222 vaccination. The gene calls are TRBV24-1 and TRBJ2-1; maybe TRBD1 (5 bases). CDR3 sequence reads: CATSDSAGSTSYNEQFF. CDR3 bases: TGTGCCACCAGTGATTCTGCAGGGTCGACCTCCTACAATGAGCAGTTCTTC.